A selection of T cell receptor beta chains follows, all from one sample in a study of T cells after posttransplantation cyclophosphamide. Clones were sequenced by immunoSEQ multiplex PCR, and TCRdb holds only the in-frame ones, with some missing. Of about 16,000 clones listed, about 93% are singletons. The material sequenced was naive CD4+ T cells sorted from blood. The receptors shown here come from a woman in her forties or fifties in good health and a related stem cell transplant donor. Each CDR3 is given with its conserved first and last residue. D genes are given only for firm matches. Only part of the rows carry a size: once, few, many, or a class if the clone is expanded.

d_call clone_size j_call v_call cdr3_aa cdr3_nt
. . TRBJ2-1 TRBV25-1 CASSAPSYNEQFF TGTGCCAGCAGTGCCCCATCCTACAATGAGCAGTTCTTC
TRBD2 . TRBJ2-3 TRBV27 CASSPRLAGWDTQYF TGTGCCAGCAGTCCTCGACTAGCGGGGTGGGATACGCAGTATTTT
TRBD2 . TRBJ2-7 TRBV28 CASSYGGRANEQYF TGTGCCAGCAGTTACGGCGGGAGGGCAAATGAGCAGTACTTC
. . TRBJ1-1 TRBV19 CASSNSMGRGNTEAFF TGTGCCAGTAGTAATTCGATGGGCAGGGGGAACACTGAAGCTTTCTTT
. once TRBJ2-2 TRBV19 CASSIQGNTGELFF TGTGCCAGTAGTATTCAGGGTAACACCGGGGAGCTGTTTTTT
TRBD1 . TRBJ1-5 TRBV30 CAWSLTGGRQPQHF TGTGCCTGGAGCCTAACAGGGGGCAGGCAGCCCCAGCATTTT
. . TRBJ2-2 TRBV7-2 CASSLFGGRDTGELFF TGTGCCAGCAGCTTGTTCGGGGGGCGCGACACCGGGGAGCTGTTTTTT
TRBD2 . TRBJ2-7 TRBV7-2 CASSLASGLAGGNYEQYF TGTGCCAGCAGCTTAGCTTCTGGGCTAGCGGGAGGGAACTACGAGCAGTACTTC
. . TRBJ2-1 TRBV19 CASSIRDLNFNEQFF TGTGCCAGTAGTATACGGGACTTAAACTTCAATGAGCAGTTCTTC
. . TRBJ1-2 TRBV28 CASSLTGYGYTF TGTGCCAGCAGCTTAACAGGGTATGGCTACACCTTC
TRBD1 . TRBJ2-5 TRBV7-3 CASSPTGFGETQYF TGTGCCAGCAGCCCGACAGGGTTCGGAGAGACCCAGTACTTC
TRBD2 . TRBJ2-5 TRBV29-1 CSVAGLVQETQYF TGCAGCGTTGCGGGACTAGTCCAAGAGACCCAGTACTTC
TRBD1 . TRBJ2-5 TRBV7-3 CASSPPGQAIETQYF TGTGCCAGCAGCCCCCCTGGACAGGCGATCGAGACCCAGTACTTC
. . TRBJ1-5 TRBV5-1 CASSWEVDQPQHF TGCGCCAGCAGCTGGGAGGTTGATCAGCCCCAGCATTTT
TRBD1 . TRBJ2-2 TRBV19 CASSRDRGETGELFF TGTGCCAGTAGTAGGGACAGGGGTGAAACCGGGGAGCTGTTTTTT
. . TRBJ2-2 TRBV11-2 CASSFDSSNTGELFF TGTGCCAGCAGCTTCGACTCTTCGAACACCGGGGAGCTGTTTTTT
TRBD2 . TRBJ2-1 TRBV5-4 CASSLAAATSGRDEQFF TGTGCCAGCAGCTTGGCCGCGGCGACTAGCGGGAGAGATGAGCAGTTCTTC
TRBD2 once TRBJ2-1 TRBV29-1 CSAGILAGGNEQFF TGCAGCGCCGGGATCCTAGCGGGGGGCAATGAGCAGTTCTTC
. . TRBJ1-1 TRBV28 CASSLGGRFNMNTEAFF TGTGCCAGCAGTTTAGGGGGGAGGTTTAATATGAACACTGAAGCTTTCTTT
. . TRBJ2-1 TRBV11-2 CASMSSSSYNEQFF TGTGCCAGCATGTCGTCGAGCTCCTACAATGAGCAGTTCTTC
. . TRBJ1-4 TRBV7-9 CASSDVGGPPSNEKLFF TGTGCCAGCAGTGATGTTGGGGGCCCTCCTTCTAATGAAAAACTGTTTTTT
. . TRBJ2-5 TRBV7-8 CASSLALQETQYF TGTGCCAGCAGCTTAGCTCTACAAGAGACCCAGTACTTC
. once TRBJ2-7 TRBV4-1 CASSLQGPPYEQYF TGCGCCAGCAGCCTGCAGGGGCCCCCCTACGAGCAGTACTTC
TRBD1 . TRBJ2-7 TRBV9 CASSEGQGGYEQYF TGTGCCAGCAGCGAGGGACAGGGGGGCTACGAGCAGTACTTC
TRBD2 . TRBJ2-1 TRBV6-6 CASMFSGSRYNEQFF TGTGCCAGCATGTTTAGCGGGAGTCGCTACAATGAGCAGTTCTTC
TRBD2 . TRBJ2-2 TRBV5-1 CASSFLLAGGDTGELFF TGCGCCAGCAGCTTTTTACTAGCGGGAGGTGACACCGGGGAGCTGTTTTTT
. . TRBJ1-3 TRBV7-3 CASSPGTNSGNTIYF TGTGCCAGCAGCCCCGGGACAAACTCTGGAAACACCATATATTTT
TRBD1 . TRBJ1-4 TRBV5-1 CASSFSTGAKEKLFF TGCGCCAGCAGTTTTTCTACAGGGGCAAAGGAAAAACTGTTTTTT
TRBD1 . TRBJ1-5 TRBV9 CASSERDTGVNQPQHF TGTGCCAGCAGCGAGAGGGATACAGGGGTCAATCAGCCCCAGCATTTT
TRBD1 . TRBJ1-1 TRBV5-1 CASSPPGQGNTEAFF TGCGCCAGCAGCCCCCCGGGACAGGGGAACACTGAAGCTTTCTTT
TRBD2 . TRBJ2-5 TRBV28 CASSLWPSGGPQETQYF TGTGCCAGCAGTTTATGGCCTAGCGGGGGCCCCCAAGAGACCCAGTACTTC
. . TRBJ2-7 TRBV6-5 CASSYSYREVTDEQYF TGTGCCAGCAGTTACTCGTATAGGGAGGTGACAGACGAGCAGTACTTC
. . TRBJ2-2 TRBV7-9 CASSLGGSGPTGELFF TGTGCCAGCAGCTTGGGAGGCAGCGGGCCCACCGGGGAGCTGTTTTTT
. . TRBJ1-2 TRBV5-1 CASSAAGFDYGYTF TGCGCCAGCAGCGCCGCGGGGTTCGACTATGGCTACACCTTC
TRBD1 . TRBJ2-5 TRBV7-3 CASTPYGTEGETQYF TGTGCCAGCACCCCTTACGGGACAGAGGGAGAGACCCAGTACTTC
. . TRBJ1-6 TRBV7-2 CASSLEPLVSPLHF TGTGCCAGCAGCTTAGAGCCTCTGGTATCACCCCTCCACTTT
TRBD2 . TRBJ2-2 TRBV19 CASTRTSGSSGELFF TGTGCCAGTACCCGGACTAGCGGGAGTTCCGGGGAGCTGTTTTTT
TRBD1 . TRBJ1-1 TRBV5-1 CASSLTTGGVTEAFF TGCGCCAGCAGCTTGACGACAGGGGGCGTCACTGAAGCTTTCTTT
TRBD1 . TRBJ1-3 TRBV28 CASSSPGQGSGNTIYF TGTGCCAGCAGTTCGCCGGGACAGGGGTCAGGAAACACCATATATTTT
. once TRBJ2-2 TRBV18 CASSPRDIAPGELFF TGTGCCAGCTCACCGAGGGATATTGCTCCCGGGGAGCTGTTTTTT
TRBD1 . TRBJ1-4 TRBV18 CASSPNTGDEKLFF TGTGCCAGCTCACCCAATACAGGGGATGAAAAACTGTTTTTT
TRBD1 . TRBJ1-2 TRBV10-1 CASSESTGQGGYTF TGCGCCAGCAGTGAGTCGACGGGACAGGGTGGCTACACCTTC